The sequence of this TCR beta chain was determined in a study of cytomegalovirus exposure and HLA in healthy donors. This clone was picked up one time. Amplification used 60 Vbeta primers and 13 Jbeta primers. Original data processing: In a later analysis, about 11 million of approximately 80 million unique beta chains occurred in at least two donors. Data came from immunoSEQ multiplex PCR; TCRdb stores just in-frame clones and leaves some out. The V and J calls and clone size were taken over from that table, and D and trimming were inferred from the DNA. The sample has around 160,000 clones; 68% are singletons. The sequence was collected from a woman aged 18-29 years in good health and CMV-seropositive. Source material: PBMCs.

CDR3 sequence (DNA): TGCAGCGTTGATCCCCCTCGAGACAGGGTGAAGGGGGAGCTGTTTTTT. It specifies CSVDPPRDRVKGELFF. J is TRBJ2-2 and V is TRBV29-1; 7 positions agree with TRBD1. Per the germline V gene, CDR1 is SQVTM and CDR2 is ANQGSEA. Trimming cost V 3 bases and J 8 bases; bases outside gene matches: 15. CDR3 size: 16 residues.